Each of the 27 T cell receptor beta chains below was sequenced from the same sample in a study of T cells after yellow fever vaccination. TCRdb re-called the 5' RACE reads with MiXCR, one entry per CDR3 protein. This table has some 350,000 distinct CDR3 sequences, 3% to 4.5% appearing once. The sample here was PBMCs, taken 5 days after the yellow fever booster vaccination. The receptors originated from a man in his late teens or twenties who received the YFV17D yellow fever vaccine.

The sample holds a few counts of this clonotype. This chain links TRBV7-9 with TRBJ2-3, with 10 positions matching TRBD2. CDR1 SEHNR and CDR2 FQNEAQ come from the germline V gene (reference sequence). The CDR3 is made up of 15 amino acids. Unmatched junction bases numbered 3, after V lost 4 bases and J lost 2 bases. The CDR3 sequence is CASSSTSGDTDTQYF. In DNA form, the CDR3 reads TGTGCCAGCAGCTCAACTAGCGGGGACACAGATACGCAGTATTTT. The full variable domain, completed using reference TRBV7-9 and TRBJ2-3, is DTGVSQNPRHKITKRGQNVTFRCDPISEHNRLYWYRQTLGQGPEFLTYFQNEAQLEKSRLLSDRFSAERPKGSFSTLEIQRTEQGDSAMYLCASSSTSGDTDTQYFGPGTRLTVL.

This clonotype was found a few times. This rearrangement joins TRBV27 to TRBJ2-5; 9 bases align to TRBD2. V lost 2 bases, J lost 9 bases, and 7 bases stayed unmatched. This CDR3 is built from 14 residues. Germline V gene data show CDR1 as MNHEY and CDR2 as SMNVEV (reference sequence). The CDR3 DNA is TGTGCCAGCAGTTTAGCCGTAGCGGGGGACCCCCAGTACTTC. This encodes CASSLAVAGDPQYF.

This clonotype was picked up a small number of times. This chain connects TRBV5-1 to TRBJ1-2, with D uncertain. V dropped 1 base and J dropped 1 base, with 11 bases sitting between them. Germline V CDR1 and CDR2: SGHRS, YFSETQ. This CDR3 is built from 15 residues. The CDR3 sequence: CASSLRGENNYGYTF. In DNA, the CDR3 is TGCGCCAGCAGCTTGCGCGGGGAGAATAACTATGGCTACACCTTC. Using reference TRBV5-1 and TRBJ1-2 for the parts outside the CDR3, the full variable domain is KAGVTQTPRYLIKTRGQQVTLSCSPISGHRSVSWYQQTPGQGLQFLFEYFSETQRNKGNFPGRFSGRQFSNSRSEMNVSTLELGDSALYLCASSLRGENNYGYTFGSGTRLTVV.

The rearrangement joins TRBV29-1 to TRBJ1-4; perhaps TRBD1 as D (5 bases). With 7 bases removed from V and 8 bases from J, the gap between germline ends came to 20 bases. The CDR3 has 14 amino acids. Germline V lookup: CDR1 SQVTM, CDR2 ANQGSEA. The CDR3 loop reads CSAQGDMIREKLFF. As DNA, the CDR3 is TGCAGCGCCCAGGGAGACATGATACGGGAAAAACTGTTTTTT.

This clonotype was counted a few times. The chain couples TRBV20-1 to TRBJ1-4; 12 bases line up with TRBD1. CDR1 and CDR2 (germline): DFQATT, SNEGSKA (reference sequence). The V segment lost 2 bases and the J segment 3 bases; nucleotides outside the gene matches: 7. The CDR3 runs 17 residues. CDR3 nucleotide sequence: TGCAGTGCTAGAACCGGGACAGGGGGCTTGGCTAATGAAAAACTGTTTTTT. This translates into CSARTGTGGLANEKLFF.

This clonotype was seen only a few times. This rearrangement joins TRBV2 to TRBJ2-1, with D unclear. The germline V gene has CDR1 SNHLY and CDR2 FYNNEI. The CDR3 runs to 11 residues. V was trimmed by 10 bases and J by 10 bases, leaving 14 bases between them. CDR3 residues: CANAWAAEQFF. In nucleotides, the CDR3 is TGTGCCAACGCCTGGGCGGCCGAGCAGTTCTTC.

For this clonotype: A read error is possible here, since a much larger clone lies one base away. The chain couples TRBV7-3 to TRBJ2-5, with TRBD2 as a possible D gene (6 bases). This CDR3 region has 12 residues. V was cut by 9 bases and J by 8 bases, with 16 bases left in between. In germline, CDR1 is SGHTA, CDR2 FQGTGA. The CDR3 reads CARRDSLFTQYF. Here the CDR3 DNA reads TGTGCCAGGAGGGACTCATTATTCACCCAGTACTTC.

This clonotype occurred a few times. The chain employs TRBV28 and TRBJ2-5; D may be TRBD2 (6 bases). The V and J ends lost 4 bases and 2 bases respectively, with 20 bases between them. The CDR3 consists of 17 residues. Germline CDR1 and CDR2: MDHEN and SYDVKM. CDR3 DNA: TGTGCCAGCAGTTCAACCCTCCACCGGGACTTACAAGAGACCCAGTACTTC. It is translated as CASSSTLHRDLQETQYF.

This clonotype appeared many times. V usage is TRBV11-2 and J usage is TRBJ1-4, with D unclear. The CDR3 loop spans 13 amino acids. Looked up from germline, CDR1 is SGHAT and CDR2 is FQNNGV. With 5 bases removed from V and 16 bases from J, the gap between germline ends came to 20 bases. This CDR3 reads CASSLHPGSPRFF. The CDR3 bases are TGTGCCAGCAGCCTCCATCCCGGGTCCCCAAGGTTTTTT. Supplemented by reference TRBV11-2 and TRBJ1-4, the full variable domain reads EAGVAQSPRYKIIEKRQSVAFWCNPISGHATLYWYQQILGQGPKLLIQFQNNGVVDDSQLPKDRFSAERLKGVDSTLKIQPAKLEDSAVYLCASSLHPGSPRFFGSGTQLSVL.

This clonotype was counted at least ten times. The chain has TRBV5-4 and TRBJ2-1; 8 bases are shared with TRBD2. CDR1 is SGHNT and CDR2 is YYREEE in the germline V gene (reference sequence). Trimming at V came to 1 base and at J to 12 bases, leaving 15 bases not matched to a gene. The CDR3 extends over 16 amino acids. The CDR3 DNA reads TGTGCCAGCAGCTTGCTTGCGGGGGGCCCCCTTTTGGGGCAGTTCTTC. Translating gives CASSLLAGGPLLGQFF. The whole variable domain, remainder taken from reference TRBV5-4 and TRBJ2-1, is ETGVTQSPTHLIKTRGQQVTLRCSSQSGHNTVSWYQQALGQGPQFIFQYYREEENGRGNFPPRFSGLQFPNYSSELNVNALELDDSALYLCASSLLAGGPLLGQFFGPGTRLTVL.

CDR3 coding DNA: TGCGCCAGCAGCTTAGCGGGCCCCAGGGACACCGGGGAGCTGTTTTTT. Amino acid sequence: CASSLAGPRDTGELFF. The rearrangement links TRBV5-1 to TRBJ2-2, with D possibly matching TRBD2 (6 bases). The CDR3 has 16 amino acids. Trimming took 2 bases from V and 3 from J, leaving 14 bases between them. Germline CDR1 and CDR2: SGHRS and YFSETQ.

The chain joins TRBV4-3 to TRBJ2-1, with TRBD2 matching over 14 bases. CDR3 length: 17 amino acids. V dropped 1 base and J dropped 7; count of bases not matched to a gene: 6. Germline CDR1 is LGHNA and CDR2 is YSLEER. This CDR3 is CASSQAGRTSGGNEQFF. CDR3 nucleotides: TGCGCCAGCAGCCAAGCGGGCCGGACTAGCGGGGGGAATGAGCAGTTCTTC.

This clonotype was seen repeatedly, ten times or more. V and J are TRBV9 and TRBJ1-5; D gene ambiguous. The V end lost 0 bases, the J end lost 0 bases, and 7 bases lay between the germline ends. Germline CDR1 and CDR2: SGDLS and YYNGEE. The CDR3 spans 15 residues. Written as DNA, the CDR3 is TGTGCCAGCAGCGTAGACAGCCATAGCAATCAGCCCCAGCATTTT. Amino acids: CASSVDSHSNQPQHF.

The CDR3 region is CASSLDLGGALREQYF. For the CDR3, the DNA is TGTGCCAGCAGCTTAGACTTGGGGGGAGCTCTCCGCGAGCAGTACTTC. This chain uses TRBV5-6 with TRBJ2-7; D is perhaps TRBD2 (6 bases). Trimming pared 2 bases from V and 6 bases from J, leaving 21 bases between. CDR3 length: 16 residues. Per germline, CDR1 SGHDT and CDR2 YYEEEE. Complete variable domain (other parts from reference TRBV5-6 and TRBJ2-7): DAGVTQSPTHLIKTRGQQVTLRCSPKSGHDTVSWYQQALGQGPQFIFQYYEEEERQRGNFPDRFSGHQFPNYSSELNVNALLLGDSALYLCASSLDLGGALREQYFGPGTRLTVT.

The chain employs TRBV20-1 and TRBJ2-4, with unresolved D. CDR3 length: 14 residues. V lost 3 bases to trimming and J lost 0 bases, with 9 bases between them. Germline-derived CDR1 and CDR2 are DFQATT and SNEGSKA (reference sequence). The CDR3 DNA is TGCAGTGCTAGCAACCCGCTAGCCAAAAACATTCAGTACTTC. This codes for CSASNPLAKNIQYF.

This clonotype was counted only a few times. J is TRBJ2-1 and V is TRBV10-2; TRBD2 matches at 13 bases. V shed 8 bases and J 12 bases; nucleotides not matched to a gene: 7. Germline V gives CDR1 WSHSY, CDR2 SAAADI. This CDR3 comprises 13 residues. The CDR3 spells CASSETSGGRQFF. The DNA for the CDR3 is TGCGCCAGCTCGGAGACTAGCGGGGGGCGGCAGTTCTTC.

This clonotype was found many times. CDR3 loop: CATSRDRSEKLFF. The CDR3 DNA reads TGTGCCACCAGCAGAGATCGGAGTGAAAAACTGTTTTTT. The chain employs TRBV15 and TRBJ1-4; D is uncertain. Per the germline V gene, CDR1 is LNHNV and CDR2 is YYDKDF (reference sequence). The CDR3 totals 13 residues. V shed 0 bases and J shed 7 bases, with 6 bases lying between them.

The chain joins TRBV13 to TRBJ1-1; no definite D call. The CDR3 contains 15 residues. Germline V CDR1 and CDR2: PRHDT, FYEKMQ (reference sequence). V gave up 2 bases and J gave up 2 bases, with 12 bases separating them. This CDR3 is CASSLTQGSNTEAFF. The DNA of the CDR3 is TGTGCCAGCAGCTTAACTCAAGGGTCTAACACTGAAGCTTTCTTT.

The sample holds many counts of this clonotype. This sequence joins TRBV3-1 and TRBJ2-1; D remains ambiguous. Per germline, CDR1 LGHDT and CDR2 YNNKEL (reference sequence). The CDR3 has 14 residues. Trimming removed 4 bases from V and 3 bases from J, with 10 bases in between. CDR3 protein: CASSPRPNYNEQFF. The CDR3 DNA reads as TGTGCCAGCAGCCCGAGGCCTAACTACAATGAGCAGTTCTTC.

The gene calls are TRBV20-1 and TRBJ1-2; 8 nucleotides match TRBD1. J lost 4 bases, V lost 4 bases, and 8 bases had no gene match. This CDR3 is built from 14 residues. The germline V gene has CDR1 DFQATT and CDR2 SNEGSKA (reference sequence). The CDR3 here is CSAIGGQALYGYTF. The CDR3 DNA follows: TGCAGTGCTATTGGGGGACAGGCACTCTATGGCTACACCTTC.

CDR3 DNA: TGTGCCAGCAGCTTGACAGGGGGTTTTGGAAACACCATATATTTT. This codes for CASSLTGGFGNTIYF. The genes are TRBV7-6 and TRBJ1-3, with TRBD1 identical over 9 bases. Trimming cost V 3 bases and J 3 bases; bases outside gene matches: 3. There are 15 residues in the CDR3. Germline-derived CDR1 and CDR2 are SGHVS and FNYEAQ.

This clonotype was seen a handful of times. This chain connects TRBV12-3 or TRBV12-4 to TRBJ2-5; possibly TRBD2 for D (5 bases). V was trimmed by 5 bases and J by 2 bases, leaving 15 bases between them. CDR3 size: 15 residues. Written as DNA, the CDR3 is TGTGCCAGCAGTCTAGTCTCAGGACTTCAAGAGACCCAGTACTTC. Its translation is CASSLVSGLQETQYF.

This clonotype was recorded at least ten times. The chain combines TRBV20-1 with TRBJ2-3; D gene uncertain. V lost 6 bases and J 4 bases, leaving 11 bases between the germline ends. Germline CDR1 and CDR2: DFQATT and SNEGSKA (reference sequence). The CDR3 spans 12 residues. CDR3 sequence: CSARKGPDTQYF. Here the CDR3 DNA reads TGCAGTGCCAGAAAAGGCCCAGATACGCAGTATTTT.

This clonotype was observed a handful of times. V gene TRBV5-1 combines with J gene TRBJ2-3; D may be TRBD1 or TRBD2 (5 bases each). The V gene lost 3 bases and the J gene lost 2 bases, with 19 bases spanning the gap. CDR1 is SGHRS, CDR2 YFSETQ, per germline. The CDR3 loop spans 17 amino acids. CDR3 nucleotide sequence: TGCGCCAGCAGCTCCCTTGGGGAGACAGACCACACAGATACGCAGTATTTT. Protein product: CASSSLGETDHTDTQYF.

The chain recombines TRBV9 with TRBJ2-1; 14 positions match TRBD2. The CDR3 covers 16 residues. With V trimmed by 4 bases and J by 8 bases, 8 bases remained unmatched. CDR1 and CDR2 (germline): SGDLS, YYNGEE. Here the CDR3 reads CASSLGTSGGGDEQFF. The CDR3 region has the DNA TGTGCCAGCAGCTTGGGGACTAGCGGGGGAGGCGATGAGCAGTTCTTC.

This clonotype has only a few counts. This chain joins TRBV6-4 and TRBJ1-4; TRBD1 matches 8 bases. After removal of 9 bases from V and 7 bases from J, the junction contained 10 bases not matched to a gene. In germline, CDR1 is MRHNA, CDR2 SNTAGT. The CDR3 contains 14 residues. This CDR3 reads CARSRRGHAEKLFF. The CDR3 nucleotides are TGTGCCAGAAGTCGCAGGGGGCATGCTGAAAAACTGTTTTTT.

This clonotype was picked up a small number of times. Sequence at one end of the junction differs from germline and may be a read error. This chain joins TRBV6-6 and TRBJ2-1; 12 nucleotides agree with TRBD2. This CDR3 contains 15 residues. The germline CDR1 and CDR2 sequences are MNHNY and SVGAGI (reference sequence). CDR3 nucleotide sequence: TGTGCCAGCAGTTACTCGCGACTAGCGGGGGCTTTTCCACTCTTC. It is translated as CASSYSRLAGAFPLF.